A single sample gave rise to the 26 T cell receptor beta chains below, sequenced in a study of chemoradiotherapy in HPV16-positive cancers. Profiled with immunoSEQ multiplex PCR; TCRdb holds only in-frame clones, not every one. The table has 20,000 or so clones, about 80% seen once. Sequencing was performed on blood, taken from a patient who underwent chemoradiotherapy. Every receptor here comes from a human donor with HPV-associated anogenital cancer.

The chain has TRBV11-2 and TRBJ2-3; D uncertain. This CDR3 spans 14 amino acids. From germline, CDR1 is SGHAT and CDR2 FQNNGV. The germline V and J ends were trimmed by 5 bases and 5 bases, with 14 bases remaining between them. The CDR3 is CASSADDRLDTQYF. As DNA, the CDR3 is TGTGCCAGCAGCGCGGATGACCGGCTAGATACGCAGTATTTT.

The chain couples TRBV7-3 to TRBJ2-1; TRBD2 aligns across 11 bases. Germline trimming cut 5 bases from V and 6 bases from J; bases unmatched to any gene: 6. The CDR3 has 15 residues. Germline V lookup: CDR1 SGHTA, CDR2 FQGTGA. DNA for the CDR3: TGTGCCAGCAGCCGGCCTAGCGGGGGGATCAATGAGCAGTTCTTC. It translates to CASSRPSGGINEQFF.

The gene calls are TRBV7-2 and TRBJ2-6, with no clear D. Germline CDR1 reads SGHTA; CDR2 reads FQGNSA. This CDR3 is built from 14 residues. Between the trimmed V and J ends, which lost 3 bases and 0 bases, there was a span of 3 bases. Here the CDR3 DNA reads TGTGCCAGCAGCTTGGCCTCTGGGGCCAACGTCCTGACTTTC. This translates into CASSLASGANVLTF.

This clone was seen only a few times. The genes are TRBV5-6 and TRBJ1-1; D may be TRBD1 (5 bases). CDR3 length equals 15 residues. V was cut by 0 bases and J by 1 base, with 10 bases left in between. Germline values: CDR1 SGHDT, CDR2 YYEEEE. The CDR3 nucleotides are TGTGCCAGCAGCTTGGCCCTGCAGGGGAACACTGAAGCTTTCTTT. Its translation is CASSLALQGNTEAFF.

The CDR3 bases are TGCGCCAGCAGCTGGACAGGGGGCGGTGGGGCCAACGTCCTGACTTTC. Residues: CASSWTGGGGANVLTF. The V and J genes are TRBV5-1 and TRBJ2-6, with TRBD1 matching 11 bases. Trimming took 3 bases from V and 3 from J; bases not matched to a gene: 2. Germline CDR1 is SGHRS and CDR2 is YFSETQ. CDR3 length: 16 amino acids.

J is TRBJ1-1 and V is TRBV29-1; a possible D gene is TRBD1 (5 bases). CDR3 length: 13 amino acids. V gave up 3 bases and J gave up 4 bases, with 12 bases separating them. The germline gives CDR1 SQVTM, CDR2 ANQGSEA. The CDR3 sequence is CSVELTGGTEAFF. DNA of the CDR3: TGCAGCGTTGAGTTGACCGGGGGCACTGAAGCTTTCTTT. The full variable domain, its missing parts supplied by reference TRBV29-1 and TRBJ1-1, is SAVISQKPSRDICQRGTSLTIQCQVDSQVTMMFWYRQQPGQSLTLIATANQGSEATYESGFVIDKFPISRPNLTFSTLTVSNMSPEDSSIYLCSVELTGGTEAFFGQGTRLTVV.

J is TRBJ1-2 and V is TRBV7-9; 9 bases are a match to TRBD1. With V trimmed by 7 bases and J by 3 bases, 9 bases remained unmatched. CDR1 and CDR2 from the germline V gene are SEHNR and FQNEAQ (reference sequence). The CDR3 covers 15 residues. In DNA form, the CDR3 reads TGTGCCAGCAACTTCCTGACAGGGGGGGACTATGGCTACACCTTC. It specifies CASNFLTGGDYGYTF.

This clone has only a few counts. V is TRBV18 and J is TRBJ1-5; D ambiguous. Germline V gives CDR1 KGHSH, CDR2 LQKENI. The ends were cut back, 2 bases at V and 1 base at J, with 9 bases in the middle. The CDR3 has 15 residues. The CDR3 DNA is TGTGCCAGCTCACCAATCGTCGGGAGCAATCAGCCCCAGCATTTT. This codes for CASSPIVGSNQPQHF.

This clone was counted a single time. The chain uses TRBV28 and TRBJ1-5; D is ambiguous. Germline loops: CDR1 MDHEN, CDR2 SYDVKM. The CDR3 extends over 13 amino acids. Trimming cost V 5 bases and J 1 base, with 6 bases left between them. CDR3 in amino acids: CASSQASNQPQHF. The DNA for the CDR3 is TGTGCCAGCAGTCAGGCCAGCAATCAGCCCCAGCATTTT.

The CDR3 loop reads CASSPRTASYEQYF. In nucleotides, the CDR3 is TGTGCCAGCAGCCCAAGGACAGCCTCCTACGAGCAGTACTTC. The rearrangement joins TRBV7-2 to TRBJ2-7; D may be TRBD1 (6 bases). This CDR3 spans 14 amino acids. The germline gives CDR1 SGHTA, CDR2 FQGNSA. Deletions cut 5 bases from V and 0 bases from J, with 11 bases between.

The CDR3 protein is CASSLALSIETQYF. CDR3 DNA sequence: TGTGCCAGCAGCTTAGCGCTTAGTATAGAGACCCAGTACTTC. This sequence joins TRBV7-2 and TRBJ2-5; D is unresolved. The CDR3 loop spans 14 amino acids. Looked up from germline, CDR1 is SGHTA and CDR2 is FQGNSA. Between the trimmed V and J ends, which lost 0 bases and 4 bases, there was a span of 9 bases. Full variable domain (outside the CDR3, taken from reference TRBV7-2 and TRBJ2-5): GAGVSQSPSNKVTEKGKDVELRCDPISGHTALYWYRQSLGQGLEFLIYFQGNSAPDKSGLPSDRFSAERTGGSVSTLTIQRTQQEDSAVYLCASSLALSIETQYFGPGTRLLVL.

This chain links TRBV5-1 with TRBJ1-2, with D uncertain. Trimming left V 2 bases short and J 6 bases short, with 11 bases between. The CDR3 is made up of 13 amino acids. From germline, CDR1 is SGHRS and CDR2 YFSETQ. CDR3 residues: CASSFSVGNGYTF. The CDR3, as DNA: TGCGCCAGCAGCTTCTCAGTAGGGAATGGCTACACCTTC.

The chain links TRBV6-6 to TRBJ1-5; D remains ambiguous. CDR1 is MNHNY and CDR2 is SVGAGI in the germline V gene (reference sequence). CDR3 length: 14 residues. V was clipped by 2 bases and J by 7 bases, with 12 bases between them. This CDR3 reads CASSYGIPEQPQHF. The DNA of the CDR3 is TGTGCCAGCAGTTACGGGATACCCGAGCAGCCCCAGCATTTT.

The rearrangement links TRBV7-9 to TRBJ2-2; D perhaps matches TRBD1 (5 bases). Germline V CDR1 and CDR2: SEHNR, FQNEAQ (reference sequence). V was trimmed by 0 bases and J by 4 bases, leaving 12 bases between them. This CDR3 spans 16 amino acids. Written as DNA, the CDR3 is TGTGCCAGCAGCTTAGCTGACAGACTTATCACCGGGGAGCTGTTTTTT. It encodes CASSLADRLITGELFF. The variable domain in full, completed from reference TRBV7-9 and TRBJ2-2, reads DTGVSQNPRHKITKRGQNVTFRCDPISEHNRLYWYRQTLGQGPEFLTYFQNEAQLEKSRLLSDRFSAERPKGSFSTLEIQRTEQGDSAMYLCASSLADRLITGELFFGEGSRLTVL.

J is TRBJ1-6 and V is TRBV11-2; D not certain. The CDR3 is 16 amino acids. V lost 3 bases to trimming and J lost 0 bases, with 9 bases between them. Germline CDR1 SGHAT, CDR2 FQNNGV. The CDR3 DNA reads TGTGCCAGCAGCTTGCAAGGGAGCTCCTATAATTCACCCCTCCACTTT. Its translation is CASSLQGSSYNSPLHF.

This chain links TRBV19 with TRBJ1-5, with a weak D call TRBD1 (6 bases). Trimming shortened V by 7 bases and J by 0 bases, and 13 bases separated the two germline ends. This CDR3 has 15 amino acids. Looked up from germline, CDR1 is LNHDA and CDR2 is SQIVND (reference sequence). As DNA, the CDR3 is TGTGCCAGTATTGGGACATCTTATAGCAATCAGCCCCAGCATTTT. Encoded protein: CASIGTSYSNQPQHF.

A few counts support this clone. This chain joins TRBV6-5 and TRBJ1-1, with D unresolved. The V end was cut by 5 bases, the J end by 0 bases, with 10 bases between. Germline CDR1 MNHEY, CDR2 SVGAGI. The CDR3 sequence is 14 residues long. DNA of the CDR3: TGTGCCAGCAGTCGCCGTACCATGAACACTGAAGCTTTCTTT. This gives the protein CASSRRTMNTEAFF.

This sequence joins TRBV7-6 and TRBJ2-7, with 7 bases that match TRBD1. Germline trimming cut 1 base from V and 2 bases from J; bases unmatched to any gene: 2. Looked up from germline, CDR1 is SGHVS and CDR2 is FNYEAQ. This CDR3 contains 14 residues. The CDR3 DNA sequence: TGTGCCAGCAGCTTAGAAGGACAGGCCTACGAGCAGTACTTC. Protein product: CASSLEGQAYEQYF.

The V call is TRBV11-3, the J call TRBJ2-7; the match to TRBD1 covers 10 bases. This CDR3 has 14 residues. Germline V gives CDR1 SGHNT, CDR2 YENEEA. V gave up 5 bases and J gave up 3 bases; unmatched junction bases: 4. CDR3: CASSNRDRGYEQYF. As DNA, the CDR3 is TGTGCCAGCAGCAACCGGGACAGGGGCTACGAGCAGTACTTC.

This rearrangement joins TRBV7-6 to TRBJ1-3, with D maybe TRBD1 (6 bases). V gave up 1 base and J gave up 2 bases, with 9 bases separating them. Germline V gives CDR1 SGHVS, CDR2 FNYEAQ. The CDR3 spans 15 residues. The CDR3 sequence is CASSLDPGAGNTIYF. The CDR3 region has the DNA TGTGCCAGCAGCTTAGACCCAGGGGCTGGAAACACCATATATTTT.

The chain links TRBV19 to TRBJ1-1; D gene uncertain. V was pared by 3 bases and J by 0 bases, with 8 bases between. CDR3 length: 14 residues. The V gene's germline CDR1 is LNHDA and CDR2 SQIVND (reference sequence). The CDR3 coding sequence is TGTGCCAGTAGTATGCAAGGCATGAACACTGAAGCTTTCTTT. Translation gives CASSMQGMNTEAFF.

V is TRBV5-6 and J is TRBJ1-6, with a weak D call TRBD1 (5 bases). CDR3 length equals 16 residues. The germline V and J ends were trimmed by 2 bases and 5 bases, with 14 bases remaining between them. Germline loops: CDR1 SGHDT, CDR2 YYEEEE. The CDR3 DNA reads TGTGCCAGCAGCTTCGACAGACGGCCAAATAATTCACCCCTCCACTTT. Its translation is CASSFDRRPNNSPLHF.

The V call is TRBV6-6, the J call TRBJ1-1; 11 bases are a match to TRBD1. This CDR3 has 16 residues. V lost 5 bases to trimming and J lost 3 bases; unmatched junction nucleotides: 8. From germline, CDR1 is MNHNY and CDR2 SVGAGI (reference sequence). Here the CDR3 DNA reads TGTGCCAGCAGTGCTCGGACAGGGGGCGCGGACACTGAAGCTTTCTTT. Translation: CASSARTGGADTEAFF.

The chain recombines TRBV9 with TRBJ1-5; D may be TRBD1 (6 bases). Trimming pared 3 bases from V and 3 bases from J, leaving 7 bases between. The CDR3 length is 13 residues. Germline CDR1 reads SGDLS; CDR2 reads YYNGEE. Here the CDR3 DNA reads TGTGCCAGCAGCGCAGGGGACAATCAGCCCCAGCATTTT. Translation gives CASSAGDNQPQHF.

CDR3 sequence reads: CASSLQDHYEQYF. CDR3 DNA sequence: TGCGCCAGCAGCTTACAGGATCACTACGAGCAGTACTTC. V usage is TRBV5-1 and J usage is TRBJ2-7, with a possible D match to TRBD1 (5 bases). There are 13 residues in the CDR3. Per the germline V gene, CDR1 is SGHRS and CDR2 is YFSETQ. Trimming left V 2 bases short and J 3 bases short, with 9 bases between. The variable domain in full, completed from reference TRBV5-1 and TRBJ2-7, reads KAGVTQTPRYLIKTRGQQVTLSCSPISGHRSVSWYQQTPGQGLQFLFEYFSETQRNKGNFPGRFSGRQFSNSRSEMNVSTLELGDSALYLCASSLQDHYEQYFGPGTRLTVT.

V usage is TRBV7-2 and J usage is TRBJ1-5, with unresolved D. The V gene's germline CDR1 is SGHTA and CDR2 FQGNSA. This CDR3 region has 14 residues. The V and J ends lost 3 bases and 4 bases respectively, with 10 bases between them. In DNA form, the CDR3 reads TGTGCCAGCAGCTTTTCCAGAGATAATCAGCCCCAGCATTTT. This translates into CASSFSRDNQPQHF.